This is a list of T cell receptor beta chains from one sample in a study of T cells after posttransplantation cyclophosphamide. Method: immunoSEQ multiplex PCR; TCRdb's copy keeps in-frame clones and lacks some. The profile covers about 6,700 clones, none occurring a single time. The material sequenced was PBMCs, taken after an allogeneic stem cell transplant with post-transplant cyclophosphamide. These receptors were taken from a young adult male patient who received an allogeneic stem cell transplant from an unrelated donor, was CMV-positive, and had acute and chronic GVHD. Some T cells may trace back to the graft donor. Each CDR3 is given with its conserved first and last residue. D genes are given only for firm matches. Some rows have no size entry. The others give once, few or many, or a class for an expanded clone.

>TRBJ1-5|many|NA|TRBV30
TGTGCCTGGAGTGTAGCGGGTGGGCAGCCCCAGCATTTT
CAWSVAGGQPQHF
>TRBJ1-4|medium-sized|NA|TRBV6-5
TGTGCCAGCAGTTACCAGCGTGATGAAAAACTGTTTTTT
CASSYQRDEKLFF
>TRBJ1-1|many|NA|TRBV11-3
TGTGCCAGCAGCTGGGGGCAGCAGAACACTGAAGCTTTCTTT
CASSWGQQNTEAFF
>TRBJ1-1|many|TRBD1|TRBV29-1
TGCAGCGGATACAGGGGGAGGAACACTGAAGCTTTCTTT
CSGYRGRNTEAFF
>TRBJ2-3|many|NA|TRBV6-5
TGTGCCAGCAGTGACAGACAGACAGATACGCAGTATTTT
CASSDRQTDTQYF
>TRBJ2-1|medium-sized|TRBD2|TRBV27
TGTGCCAGCAGTCCCGGGAGGCTCGCGGCTCACACACACAATGAGCAGTTCTTC
CASSPGRLAAHTHNEQFF
>TRBJ2-3|many|NA|TRBV4-3
TGCGCCAGCAGCCAAGGTCTTACGGGAGAGTATACGCAGTATTTT
CASSQGLTGEYTQYF
>TRBJ1-2|many|TRBD1|TRBV29-1
TGCACCCTTGCGGGGACAGGGGCTAGTGGCTACACCTTC
CTLAGTGASGYTF
>TRBJ2-5|many|TRBD1|TRBV7-9
TGTGCCAGCAGCTTAGCTGTTTTGACAGGGGACGAGACCCAGTACTTC
CASSLAVLTGDETQYF
>TRBJ2-7|NA|NA|TRBV14
TGTGCCAGCAGCCAAGGGGAGAGTTACGAGCAGTACTTC
CASSQGESYEQYF
>TRBJ2-3|many|TRBD2|TRBV5-6
TGTGCCAGCAGCTTAGGACTAGCGGGTGTCACAGATACGCAGTATTTT
CASSLGLAGVTDTQYF
>TRBJ1-1|many|NA|TRBV7-9
TGTGCCAGCAGCTTAGTCGAGGGTTTGGCTGAAGCTTTCTTT
CASSLVEGLAEAFF
>TRBJ2-7|many|TRBD1|TRBV11-3
TGTGCCAGCAGCTCCCCCGGGACAGGGAATATCAACGAGCAGTACTTC
CASSSPGTGNINEQYF
>TRBJ2-3|many|NA|TRBV7-8
TGTGCCAGCAGCCCCTGGACCGAGAGGGCAGATACGCAGTATTTT
CASSPWTERADTQYF
>TRBJ1-5|many|NA|TRBV5-6
TGTGCCAGCAGCCTCGGACTTCACAATCAGCCCCAGCATTTT
CASSLGLHNQPQHF
>TRBJ2-6|many|NA|TRBV9
TGTGCCAGCAGCGTGGGGCAGGGGAGATCTGGGGCCAACGTCCTGACTTTC
CASSVGQGRSGANVLTF
>TRBJ1-5|NA|NA|TRBV4-1
TGCGCCAGCAGCCAAGAGCGTGACAGTAGCAATCAGCCCCAGCATTTT
CASSQERDSSNQPQHF
>TRBJ2-5|NA|TRBD2|TRBV7-9
TGTGCCAGCAGCTTGCAAGGAGCGGGGCAAGAGACCCAGTACTTC
CASSLQGAGQETQYF
>TRBJ1-4|medium-sized|NA|TRBV5-4
TGTGCCAGCAGCTCCCCGGGGGGGTATGAAAAACTGTTTTTT
CASSSPGGYEKLFF
>TRBJ1-5|medium-sized|TRBD1|TRBV10-3
TGTGCCATCGGGACAGGAGATAGCAATCAGCCCCAGCATTTT
CAIGTGDSNQPQHF
>TRBJ1-5|many|NA|TRBV30
TGTGCCTGGAGTGTAATCCAGGGCGGTCAGCCCCAGCATTTT
CAWSVIQGGQPQHF
>TRBJ2-2|many|TRBD2|TRBV4-3
TGCGCCAGCAGCCAAGTCCTAGCGGGGGATACGAACGGGGAGCTGTTTTTT
CASSQVLAGDTNGELFF
>TRBJ2-5|many|NA|TRBV5-1
TGCGCCAGCAGCTTGGTTGCCGGGGTGGAGACCCAGTACTTC
CASSLVAGVETQYF
>TRBJ1-1|medium-sized|NA|TRBV10-3
TGTGCCATCAGTGATCGAGGGTTGAGTGAAGCTTTCTTT
CAISDRGLSEAFF
>TRBJ1-2|few|NA|TRBV19
TGTGCCAGTACCTCGGTGGAGGGCTACACCTTC
CASTSVEGYTF
>TRBJ2-7|many|TRBD2|TRBV18
TGTGCCAGCCGGACTAGCGGGGGCCCCCGGGACGAGCAGTACTTC
CASRTSGGPRDEQYF
>TRBJ2-1|many|TRBD2|TRBV7-2
TGTGCCAGCAGCTTAGTTAGACTAGCGGTATACAATGAGCAGTTCTTC
CASSLVRLAVYNEQFF
>TRBJ2-1|many|TRBD1|TRBV6-5
TGTGCCAGCAGTACCAGGGGGCCAGGGCGCAATGAGCAGTTCTTC
CASSTRGPGRNEQFF
>TRBJ2-7|many|TRBD2|TRBV27
TGTGCCAGCAGTCTAGCGGGAGGACCCTACGAGCAGTACTTC
CASSLAGGPYEQYF
>TRBJ1-4|many|TRBD1|TRBV6-1
TGTGCCAGCAGTGAAAGGACAGGGGAATGGGAAAAACTGTTTTTT
CASSERTGEWEKLFF
>TRBJ2-1|few|TRBD1|TRBV19
TGTGCCAGTAGTTCAATTCCCGGGACAGAAGGATACAATGAGCAGTTCTTC
CASSSIPGTEGYNEQFF
>TRBJ1-5|many|TRBD1|TRBV4-2
TGTGCCAGCAGCCAAGGCGACGGGGACAGACGTAATCAGCCCCAGCATTTT
CASSQGDGDRRNQPQHF
>TRBJ2-2|many|TRBD2|TRBV27
TGTGCCCCGCATTACGGGAGGGCAAGTCGGGGCACCGGGGAGCTGTTTTTT
CAPHYGRASRGTGELFF
>TRBJ1-3|many|NA|TRBV12-1
TGTGCCAGCCCTTCCCCCGGGACAGGGACCTCTGGAAACACCATATATTTT
CASPSPGTGTSGNTIYF
>TRBJ2-7|few|TRBD1|TRBV15
TGTGCCACCAGCAGAGATACCGGGACAGCCAGCTACGAGCAGTACTTC
CATSRDTGTASYEQYF
>TRBJ2-6|many|TRBD1|TRBV19
TGTGCCAGTAGTATGGGCAATTTCCGGGACAGGGGCTCTGGGGCCAACGTCCTGACTTTC
CASSMGNFRDRGSGANVLTF
>TRBJ2-7|many|TRBD1|TRBV4-3
TGCGCCAGCAGCCACTCAGGAACAGGGGAATCCTACGAGCAGTACTTC
CASSHSGTGESYEQYF
>TRBJ2-1|few|NA|TRBV5-4
TGTGCCAGCAGCTTTGGCTGGGGGGAGAACAATGAGCAGTTCTTC
CASSFGWGENNEQFF
>TRBJ2-3|medium-sized|NA|TRBV21-1
TGTGCCAGCAGCCCCGGGACTAGCGGGGACACAGATACGCAGTATTTT
CASSPGTSGDTDTQYF
>TRBJ1-2|many|TRBD1|TRBV29-1
TGCAGCGTTGAGCCACAGGGGGTCCCTAGGGGCTACACCTTC
CSVEPQGVPRGYTF
>TRBJ2-5|many|TRBD2|TRBV7-8
TGTGCCAGCAGCTTAGGCGGGAGAGGGTTAGCGGAGACCCAGTACTTC
CASSLGGRGLAETQYF
>TRBJ1-1|many|TRBD1|TRBV2
TGTGCCAGCAGCGGACAGGCCCGTTACACTGAAGCTTTCTTT
CASSGQARYTEAFF